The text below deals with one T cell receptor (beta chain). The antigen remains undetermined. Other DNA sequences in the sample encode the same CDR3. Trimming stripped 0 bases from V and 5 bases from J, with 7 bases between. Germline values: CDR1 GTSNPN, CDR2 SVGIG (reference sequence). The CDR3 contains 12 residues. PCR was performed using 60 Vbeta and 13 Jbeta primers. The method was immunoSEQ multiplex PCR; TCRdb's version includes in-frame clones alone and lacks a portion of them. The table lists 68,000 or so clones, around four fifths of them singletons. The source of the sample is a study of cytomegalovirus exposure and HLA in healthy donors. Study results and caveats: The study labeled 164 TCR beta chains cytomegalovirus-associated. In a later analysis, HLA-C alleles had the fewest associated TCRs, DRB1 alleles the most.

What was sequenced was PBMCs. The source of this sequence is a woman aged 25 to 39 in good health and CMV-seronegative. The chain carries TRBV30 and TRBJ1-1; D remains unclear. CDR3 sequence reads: CAWSVRGTEAFF. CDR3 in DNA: TGTGCCTGGAGTGTACGGGGTACTGAAGCTTTCTTT.